This TCR beta chain was retrieved from a study of cytomegalovirus exposure and HLA in healthy donors. Study-level information: In a later analysis, it was reported that the approximately 120 validation repertoires had been produced on the same platform as the roughly 700 repertoires belonging to the first cohort.

CDR1 and CDR2 (germline): SGHAT, FQNNGV. CDR3 length equals 16 residues. The ends were cut back, 2 bases at V and 0 bases at J, with 10 bases in the middle. Repertoires were generated with immunoSEQ multiplex PCR, while TCRdb's copy carries only in-frame clones and drops some. The table shows under 200,000 clones, with roughly 91% occurring only once. Sequencing was done on a sample of PBMCs. The origin of this receptor is a man aged 18 to 30 in good health and CMV-seropositive. The rearrangement uses TRBV11-2 and TRBJ2-2, with a possible D match to TRBD1 (5 bases). CDR3 protein: CASSLQGLSNTGELFF. CDR3 nucleotide sequence: TGTGCCAGCAGCTTACAGGGTCTTTCGAACACCGGGGAGCTGTTTTTT.